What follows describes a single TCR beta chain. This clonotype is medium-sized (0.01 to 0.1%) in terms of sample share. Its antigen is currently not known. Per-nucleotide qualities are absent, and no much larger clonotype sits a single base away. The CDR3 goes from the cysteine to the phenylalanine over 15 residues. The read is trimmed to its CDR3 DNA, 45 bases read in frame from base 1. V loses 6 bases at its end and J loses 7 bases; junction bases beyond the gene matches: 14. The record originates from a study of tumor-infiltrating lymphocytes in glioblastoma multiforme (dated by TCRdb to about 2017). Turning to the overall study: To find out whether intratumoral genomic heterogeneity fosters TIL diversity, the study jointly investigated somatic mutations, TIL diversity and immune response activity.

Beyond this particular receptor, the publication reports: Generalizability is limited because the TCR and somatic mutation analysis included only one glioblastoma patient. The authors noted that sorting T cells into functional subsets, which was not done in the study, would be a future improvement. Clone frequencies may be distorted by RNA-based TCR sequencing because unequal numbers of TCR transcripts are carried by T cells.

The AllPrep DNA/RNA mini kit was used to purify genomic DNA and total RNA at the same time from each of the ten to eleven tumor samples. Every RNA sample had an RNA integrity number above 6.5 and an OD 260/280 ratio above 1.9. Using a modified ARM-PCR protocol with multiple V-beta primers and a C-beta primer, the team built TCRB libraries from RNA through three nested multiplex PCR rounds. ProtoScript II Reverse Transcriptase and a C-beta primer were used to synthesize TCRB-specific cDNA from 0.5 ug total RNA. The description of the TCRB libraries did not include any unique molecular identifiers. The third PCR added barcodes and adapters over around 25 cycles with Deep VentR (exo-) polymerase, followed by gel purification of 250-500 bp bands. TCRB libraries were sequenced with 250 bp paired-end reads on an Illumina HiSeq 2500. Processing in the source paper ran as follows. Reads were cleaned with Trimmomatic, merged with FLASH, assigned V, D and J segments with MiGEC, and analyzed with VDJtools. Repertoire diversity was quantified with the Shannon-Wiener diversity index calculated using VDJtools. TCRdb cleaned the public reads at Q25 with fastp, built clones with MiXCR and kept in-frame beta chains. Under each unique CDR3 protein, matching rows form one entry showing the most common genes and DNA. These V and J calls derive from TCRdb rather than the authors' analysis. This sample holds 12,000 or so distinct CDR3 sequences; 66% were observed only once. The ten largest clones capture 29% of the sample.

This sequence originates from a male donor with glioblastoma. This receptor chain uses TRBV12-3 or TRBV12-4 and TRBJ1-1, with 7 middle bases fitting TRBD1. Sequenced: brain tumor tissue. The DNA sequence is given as TGTGCCAGCAGCCTAAAGGGGGCCGAACAGATTGAAGCTTTCTTT. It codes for CASSLKGAEQIEAFF.